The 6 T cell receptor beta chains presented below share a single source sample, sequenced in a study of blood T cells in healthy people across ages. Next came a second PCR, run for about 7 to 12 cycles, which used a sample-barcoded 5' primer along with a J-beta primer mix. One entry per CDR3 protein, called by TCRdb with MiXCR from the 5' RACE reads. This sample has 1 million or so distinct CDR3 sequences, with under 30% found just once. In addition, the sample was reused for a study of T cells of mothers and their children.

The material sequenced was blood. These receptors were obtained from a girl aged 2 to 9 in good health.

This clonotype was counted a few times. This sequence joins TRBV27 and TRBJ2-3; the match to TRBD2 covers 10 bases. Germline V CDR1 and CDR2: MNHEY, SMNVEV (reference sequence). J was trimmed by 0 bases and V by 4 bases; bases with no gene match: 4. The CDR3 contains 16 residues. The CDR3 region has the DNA TGTGCCAGCAGTTACCTACTAGCGGGAAGCACAGATACGCAGTATTTT. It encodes CASSYLLAGSTDTQYF.

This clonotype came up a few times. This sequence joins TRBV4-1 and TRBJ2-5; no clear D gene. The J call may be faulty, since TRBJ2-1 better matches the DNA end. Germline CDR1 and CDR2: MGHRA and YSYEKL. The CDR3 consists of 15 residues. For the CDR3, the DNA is TGCGCCAGCAGCCAAGATCCCGACCACTGGTATGAGCAGTTCTTC. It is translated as CASSQDPDHWYEQFF.

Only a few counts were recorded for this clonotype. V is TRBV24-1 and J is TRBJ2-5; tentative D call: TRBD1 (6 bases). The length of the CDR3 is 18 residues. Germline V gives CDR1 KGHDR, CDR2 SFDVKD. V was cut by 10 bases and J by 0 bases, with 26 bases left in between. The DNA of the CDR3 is TGTGCCACGGCACGGAGTTCGTCCCTCCACAGGGACCAAGAGACCCAGTACTTC. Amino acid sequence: CATARSSSLHRDQETQYF.

CDR3 coding DNA: TGCGCCAGCAGCTTTTCACAGACTGAATATGATGGCTACACCTTC. This encodes CASSFSQTEYDGYTF. The J gene is TRBJ1-2, the V gene TRBV5-1, with D unresolved. V gave up 2 bases and J gave up 6 bases, with 17 bases separating them. The CDR3 runs to 15 residues. In germline, CDR1 is SGHRS, CDR2 YFSETQ.

The CDR3 region is CASSQDWAGVVGNTEAFF. The CDR3 region has the DNA TGTGCCAGCAGCCAAGATTGGGCAGGGGTTGTAGGGAACACTGAAGCTTTCTTT. The J gene is TRBJ1-1, the V gene TRBV4-2, with D possibly TRBD1 on 6 matching bases. The germline V and J ends were trimmed by 0 bases and 1 base, with 18 bases remaining between them. This CDR3 spans 18 amino acids. From germline, CDR1 is LGHNA and CDR2 YNFKEQ.

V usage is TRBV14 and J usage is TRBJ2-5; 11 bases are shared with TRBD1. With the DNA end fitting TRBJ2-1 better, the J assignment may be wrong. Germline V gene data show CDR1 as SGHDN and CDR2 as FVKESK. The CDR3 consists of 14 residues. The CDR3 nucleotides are TGTGCCAGCAGCCAAGGGACAGGGGGCCATGAGCAGTTCTTC. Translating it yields CASSQGTGGHEQFF.